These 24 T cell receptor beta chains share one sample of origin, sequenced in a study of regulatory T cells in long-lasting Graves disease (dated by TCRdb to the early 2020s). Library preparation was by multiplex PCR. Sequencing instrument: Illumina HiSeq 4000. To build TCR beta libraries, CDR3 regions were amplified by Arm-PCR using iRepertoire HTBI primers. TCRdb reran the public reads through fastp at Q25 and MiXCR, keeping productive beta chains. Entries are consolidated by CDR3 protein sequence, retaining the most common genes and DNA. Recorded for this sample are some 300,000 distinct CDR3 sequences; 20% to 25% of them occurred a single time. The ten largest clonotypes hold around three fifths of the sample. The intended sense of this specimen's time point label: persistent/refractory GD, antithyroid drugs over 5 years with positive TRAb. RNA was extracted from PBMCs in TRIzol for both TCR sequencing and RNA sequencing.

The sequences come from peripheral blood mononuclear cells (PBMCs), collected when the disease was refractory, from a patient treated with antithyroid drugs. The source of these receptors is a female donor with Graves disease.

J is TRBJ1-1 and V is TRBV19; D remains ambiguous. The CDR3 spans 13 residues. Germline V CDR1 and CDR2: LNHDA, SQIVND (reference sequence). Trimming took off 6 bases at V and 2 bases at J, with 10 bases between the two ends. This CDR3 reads CASRVDPNTEAFF. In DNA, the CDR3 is TGTGCCAGTAGAGTGGACCCTAACACTGAAGCTTTCTTT.

This CDR3 reads CASSFQRTYNEQFF. The CDR3 nucleotides are TGTGCCAGCAGCTTCCAGCGGACCTACAATGAGCAGTTCTTC. The genes are TRBV7-9 and TRBJ2-1; possibly TRBD2 for D (5 bases). Germline CDR1 reads SEHNR; CDR2 reads FQNEAQ (reference sequence). Trimming left V 3 bases short and J 2 bases short, with 8 bases between. The CDR3 totals 14 residues.

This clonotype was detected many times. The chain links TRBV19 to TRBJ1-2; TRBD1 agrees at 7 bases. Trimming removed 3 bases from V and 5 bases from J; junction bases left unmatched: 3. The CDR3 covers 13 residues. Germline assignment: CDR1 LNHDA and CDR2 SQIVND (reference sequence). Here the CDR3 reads CASSMAGGYGYTF. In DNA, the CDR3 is TGTGCCAGTAGTATGGCAGGGGGTTATGGCTACACCTTC.

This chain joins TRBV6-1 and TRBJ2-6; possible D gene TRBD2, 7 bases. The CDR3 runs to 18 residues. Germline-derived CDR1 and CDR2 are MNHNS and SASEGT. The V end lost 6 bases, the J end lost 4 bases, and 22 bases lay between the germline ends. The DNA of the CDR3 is TGTGCCAGCAGAAGGGGGAGGGTGGGCCGGTTGGGGGCCAACGTCCTGACTTTC. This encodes CASRRGRVGRLGANVLTF.

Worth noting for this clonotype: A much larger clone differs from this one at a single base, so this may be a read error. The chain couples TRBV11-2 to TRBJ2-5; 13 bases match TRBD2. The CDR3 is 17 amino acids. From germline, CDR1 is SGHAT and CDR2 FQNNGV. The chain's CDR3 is CASSFGGTSGTNNEQSF. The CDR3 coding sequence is TGTGCCAGCAGTTTCGGTGGGACTAGCGGGACCAACAATGAGCAGTCCTTC.

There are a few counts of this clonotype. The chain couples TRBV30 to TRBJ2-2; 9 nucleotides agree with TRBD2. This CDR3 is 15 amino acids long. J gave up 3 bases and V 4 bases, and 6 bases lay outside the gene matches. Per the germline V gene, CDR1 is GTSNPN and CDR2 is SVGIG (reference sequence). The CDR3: CAWKVGTSYTGELFF. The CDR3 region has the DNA TGTGCCTGGAAGGTCGGGACTAGCTACACCGGGGAGCTGTTTTTT.

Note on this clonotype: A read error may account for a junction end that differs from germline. CDR3 sequence (DNA): TGCGCCAGCAGCCAACGGGGCGCGGGGGAGCAGTACTTC. Translating gives CASSQRGAGEQYF. The rearrangement uses TRBV5-5 and TRBJ2-7; weak D call: TRBD2 (6 bases). Germline CDR1 SGHKS, CDR2 YYEKEE (reference sequence). CDR3 length: 13 residues.

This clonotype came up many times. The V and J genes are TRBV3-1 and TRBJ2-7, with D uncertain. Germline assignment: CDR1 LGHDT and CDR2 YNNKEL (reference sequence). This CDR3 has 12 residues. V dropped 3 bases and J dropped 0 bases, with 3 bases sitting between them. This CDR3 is CASSQDSYEQYF. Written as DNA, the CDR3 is TGTGCCAGCAGCCAGGACTCCTACGAGCAGTACTTC.

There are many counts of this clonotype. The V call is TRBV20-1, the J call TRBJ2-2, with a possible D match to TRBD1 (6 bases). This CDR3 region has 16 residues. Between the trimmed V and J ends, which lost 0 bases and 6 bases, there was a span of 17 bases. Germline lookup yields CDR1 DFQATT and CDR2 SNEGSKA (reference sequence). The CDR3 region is CSARDSETGGPGELFF. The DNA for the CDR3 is TGCAGTGCTAGAGATTCTGAGACAGGAGGTCCCGGGGAGCTGTTTTTT.

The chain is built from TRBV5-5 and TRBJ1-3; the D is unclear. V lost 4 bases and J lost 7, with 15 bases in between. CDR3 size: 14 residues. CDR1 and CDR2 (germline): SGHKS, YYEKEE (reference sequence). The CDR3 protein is CASSVVLGSNTIYF. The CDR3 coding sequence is TGTGCCAGCAGCGTGGTTTTGGGATCTAACACCATATATTTT.

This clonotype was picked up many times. The CDR3 protein is CASRSRRGDEKLFF. CDR3 coding DNA: TGTGCCAGCAGAAGTAGGAGGGGAGACGAAAAACTGTTTTTT. The rearrangement links TRBV2 to TRBJ1-4; possible D gene TRBD1, 5 bases. This CDR3 has 14 amino acids. Germline V lookup: CDR1 SNHLY, CDR2 FYNNEI. V lost 6 bases, J lost 8 bases, and 16 bases lay in between. Full variable domain (missing parts from reference TRBV2 and TRBJ1-4): EPEVTQTPSHQVTQMGQEVILRCVPISNHLYFYWYRQILGQKVEFLVSFYNNEISEKSEIFDDQFSVERPDGSNFTLKIRSTKLEDSAMYFCASRSRRGDEKLFFGSGTQLSVL.

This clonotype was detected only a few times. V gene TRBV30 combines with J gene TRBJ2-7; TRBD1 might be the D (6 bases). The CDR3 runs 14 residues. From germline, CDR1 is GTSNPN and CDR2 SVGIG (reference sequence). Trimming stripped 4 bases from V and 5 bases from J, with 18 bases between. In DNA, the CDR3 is TGTGCCTGGAATCCGGAACAGGGTATCCACGAGCAGTACTTC. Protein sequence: CAWNPEQGIHEQYF.

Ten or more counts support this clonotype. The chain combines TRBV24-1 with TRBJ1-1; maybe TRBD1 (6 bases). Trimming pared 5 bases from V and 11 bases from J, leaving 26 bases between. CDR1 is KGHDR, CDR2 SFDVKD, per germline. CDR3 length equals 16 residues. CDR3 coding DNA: TGTGCCACCAGTGGCCCGGGGGACCAGGGGCGAGAGCGGGCTTTCTTT. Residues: CATSGPGDQGRERAFF.

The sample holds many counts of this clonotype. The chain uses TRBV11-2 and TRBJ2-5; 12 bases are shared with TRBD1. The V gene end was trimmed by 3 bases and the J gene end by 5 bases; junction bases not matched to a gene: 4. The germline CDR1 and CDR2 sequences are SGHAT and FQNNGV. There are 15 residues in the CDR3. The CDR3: CASSFGTGGKETQYF. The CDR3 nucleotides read TGTGCCAGCAGCTTCGGGACAGGGGGCAAGGAGACCCAGTACTTC.

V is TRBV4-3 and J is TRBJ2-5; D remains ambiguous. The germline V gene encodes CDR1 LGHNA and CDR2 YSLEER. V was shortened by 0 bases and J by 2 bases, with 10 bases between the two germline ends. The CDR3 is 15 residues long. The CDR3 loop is CASSQDLQIQETQYF. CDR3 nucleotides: TGCGCCAGCAGCCAAGATCTACAGATACAAGAGACCCAGTACTTC.

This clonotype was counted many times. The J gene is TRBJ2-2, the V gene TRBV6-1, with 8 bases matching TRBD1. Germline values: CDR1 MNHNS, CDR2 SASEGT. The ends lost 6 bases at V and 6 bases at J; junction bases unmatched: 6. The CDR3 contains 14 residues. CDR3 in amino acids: CASRWDRSAGELFF. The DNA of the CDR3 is TGTGCCAGCAGATGGGACAGGTCTGCCGGGGAGCTGTTTTTT.

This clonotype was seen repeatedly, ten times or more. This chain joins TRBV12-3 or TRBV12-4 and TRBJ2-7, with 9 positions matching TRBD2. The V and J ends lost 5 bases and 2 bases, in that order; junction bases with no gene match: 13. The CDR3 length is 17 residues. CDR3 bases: TGTGCCAGCAGTCCAAAACCCGGGACTAGCCAACCCTACGAGCAGTACTTC. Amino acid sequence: CASSPKPGTSQPYEQYF.

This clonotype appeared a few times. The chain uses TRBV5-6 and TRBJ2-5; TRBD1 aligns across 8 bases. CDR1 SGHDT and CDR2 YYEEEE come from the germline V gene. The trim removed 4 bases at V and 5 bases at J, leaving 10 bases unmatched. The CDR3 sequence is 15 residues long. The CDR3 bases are TGTGCCAGCAGCCAGGGACAGGAAACAGTGGAGACCCAGTACTTC. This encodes CASSQGQETVETQYF.

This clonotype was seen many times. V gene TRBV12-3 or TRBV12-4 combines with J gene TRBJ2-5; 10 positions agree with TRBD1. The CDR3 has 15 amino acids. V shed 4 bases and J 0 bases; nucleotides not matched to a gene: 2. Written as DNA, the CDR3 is TGTGCCAGCAGTTCGGGACAGGGGTACCAAGAGACCCAGTACTTC. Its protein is CASSSGQGYQETQYF.

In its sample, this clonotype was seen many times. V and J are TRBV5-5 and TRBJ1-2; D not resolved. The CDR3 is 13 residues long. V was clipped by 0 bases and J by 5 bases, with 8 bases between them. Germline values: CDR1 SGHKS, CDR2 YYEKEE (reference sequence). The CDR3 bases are TGTGCCAGCAGCTTGGAGGGTAGATATGGCTACACCTTC. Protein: CASSLEGRYGYTF.

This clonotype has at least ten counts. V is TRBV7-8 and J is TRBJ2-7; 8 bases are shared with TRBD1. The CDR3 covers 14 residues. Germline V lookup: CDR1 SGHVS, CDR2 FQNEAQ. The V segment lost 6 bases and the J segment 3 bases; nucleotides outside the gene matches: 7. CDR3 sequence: CASSSDRGSYEQYF. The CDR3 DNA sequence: TGTGCCAGCAGTTCTGACAGGGGCAGCTACGAGCAGTACTTC.

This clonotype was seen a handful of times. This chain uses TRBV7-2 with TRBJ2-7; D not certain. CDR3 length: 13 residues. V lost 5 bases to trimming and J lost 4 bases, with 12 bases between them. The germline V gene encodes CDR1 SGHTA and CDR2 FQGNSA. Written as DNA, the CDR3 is TGTGCCAGCAGCCGGCCGACTGATTACGAGCAGTACTTC. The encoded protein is CASSRPTDYEQYF.

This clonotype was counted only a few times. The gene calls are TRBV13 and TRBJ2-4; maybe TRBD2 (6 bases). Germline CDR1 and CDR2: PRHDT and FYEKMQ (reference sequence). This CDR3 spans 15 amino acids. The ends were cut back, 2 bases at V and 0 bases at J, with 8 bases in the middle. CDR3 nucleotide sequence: TGTGCCAGCAGCTTAATGGGGGGAGCCAAAAACATTCAGTACTTC. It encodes CASSLMGGAKNIQYF.

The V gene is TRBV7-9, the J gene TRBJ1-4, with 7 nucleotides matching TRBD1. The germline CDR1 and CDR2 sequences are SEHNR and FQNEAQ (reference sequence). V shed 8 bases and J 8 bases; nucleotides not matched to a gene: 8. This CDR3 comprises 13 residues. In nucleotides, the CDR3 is TGTGCCAGCTTAGGTCCAGGGGGGGAAAAACTGTTTTTT. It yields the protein CASLGPGGEKLFF.